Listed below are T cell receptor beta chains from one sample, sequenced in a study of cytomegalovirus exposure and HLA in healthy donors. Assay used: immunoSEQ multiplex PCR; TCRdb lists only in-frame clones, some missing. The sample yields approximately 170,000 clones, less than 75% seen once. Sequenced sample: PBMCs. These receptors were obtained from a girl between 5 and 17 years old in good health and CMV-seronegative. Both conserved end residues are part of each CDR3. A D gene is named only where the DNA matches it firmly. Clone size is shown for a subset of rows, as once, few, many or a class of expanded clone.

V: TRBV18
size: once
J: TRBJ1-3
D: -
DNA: TGTGCCAGCTCACCAGCGTCGGGGTCAGGAGGAAACACCATATATTTT
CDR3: CASSPASGSGGNTIYF

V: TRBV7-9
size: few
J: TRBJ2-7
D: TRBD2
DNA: TGTGCCAGCAGCTTACGAGCGGGGGGGCTCTACGAGCAGTACTTC
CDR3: CASSLRAGGLYEQYF

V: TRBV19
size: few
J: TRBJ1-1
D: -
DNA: TGTGCCAGTAGTATGACCGCAAGCCGGGACACTGAAGCTTTCTTT
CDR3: CASSMTASRDTEAFF

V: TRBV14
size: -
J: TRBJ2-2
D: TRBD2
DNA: TGTGCCAGCAGCCCACCTAGGGGAGGGTCCCTGAACACCGGGGAGCTGTTTTTT
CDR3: CASSPPRGGSLNTGELFF

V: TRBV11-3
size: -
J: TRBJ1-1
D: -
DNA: TGTGCCAGCAGTGGGAGGGGACCGAACACTGAAGCTTTCTTT
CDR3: CASSGRGPNTEAFF

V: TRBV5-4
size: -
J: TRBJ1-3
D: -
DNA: TGTGCCAGCAAACCCCAGCAGGGCGGAAACACCATATATTTT
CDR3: CASKPQQGGNTIYF

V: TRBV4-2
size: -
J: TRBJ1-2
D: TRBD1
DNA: TGTGCCAGCAGCCAAGACAACAGGGGGCGCGGCTACACCTTC
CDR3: CASSQDNRGRGYTF

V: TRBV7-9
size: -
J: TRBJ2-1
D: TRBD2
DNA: TGTGCCAGCAGCCCGGCTGGCGGGGGGGCCGATGAGCAGTTCTTC
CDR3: CASSPAGGGADEQFF

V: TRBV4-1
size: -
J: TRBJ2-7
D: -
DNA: TGCGCCAGCAGCCAAGAGAGGGACTTCACCTACGAGCAGTACTTC
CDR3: CASSQERDFTYEQYF

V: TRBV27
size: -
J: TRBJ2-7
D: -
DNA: TGTGCCAGCATGAAGGGGGCCTACGAGCAGTACTTC
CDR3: CASMKGAYEQYF

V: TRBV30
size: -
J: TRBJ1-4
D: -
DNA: TGTGCCTGGAGTGGGAACAGGATCCCAGTCAGAAAACTGTTTTTT
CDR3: CAWSGNRIPVRKLFF

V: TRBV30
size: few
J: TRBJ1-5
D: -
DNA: TGTGCCTGGAGTGAGGGGAGCAATCAGCCCCAGCATTTT
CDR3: CAWSEGSNQPQHF

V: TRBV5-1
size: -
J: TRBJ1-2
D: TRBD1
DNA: TGCGCCAGCACCTTTACCGCGACAGGGGGCGCGGAGGGCTACACCTTC
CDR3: CASTFTATGGAEGYTF

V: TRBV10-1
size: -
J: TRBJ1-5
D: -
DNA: TGCGCCAGCAGTGAGACAGGGAATCAGCCCCAGCATTTT
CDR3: CASSETGNQPQHF

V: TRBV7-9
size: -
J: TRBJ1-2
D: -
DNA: TGTGCCAGCAGCTTAACCGCAGGGGAGAACTATGGCTACACCTTC
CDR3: CASSLTAGENYGYTF

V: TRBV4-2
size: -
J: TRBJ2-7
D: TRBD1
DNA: TGTGCCAGCAGCCAAGTGGTGGGACAGGGCCACGAGCAGTACTTC
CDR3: CASSQVVGQGHEQYF

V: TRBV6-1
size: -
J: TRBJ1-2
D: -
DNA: TGTGCCAGCAGTGAAATACGGGAGGTGGGGTATGGCTACACCTTC
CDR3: CASSEIREVGYGYTF

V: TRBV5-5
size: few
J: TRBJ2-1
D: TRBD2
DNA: TGTGCCAGCAGCTTATGGACTAGCGACGAGCAGTTCTTC
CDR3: CASSLWTSDEQFF

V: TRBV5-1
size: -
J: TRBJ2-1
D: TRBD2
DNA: TGCGCCAGCACCAGCGGGGGGCCAATCAATGAGCAGTTCTTC
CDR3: CASTSGGPINEQFF

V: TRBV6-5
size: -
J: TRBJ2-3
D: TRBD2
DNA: TGTGCCAGCAGGCCTAGCGGACTCACAGATACGCAGTATTTT
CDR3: CASRPSGLTDTQYF

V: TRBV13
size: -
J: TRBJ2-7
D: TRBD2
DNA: TGTGCCAGCAGCAGGACTAGCGGGGGCTCTTCCTACGAGCAGTACTTC
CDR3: CASSRTSGGSSYEQYF

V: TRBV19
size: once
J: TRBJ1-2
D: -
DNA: TGTGCCAGTAGTCGGTTGTACTATGGCTACACCTTC
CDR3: CASSRLYYGYTF

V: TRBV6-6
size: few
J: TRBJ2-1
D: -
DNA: TGTGCCAGCACCGTAACAGGCAGTGAGCAGTTCTTC
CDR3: CASTVTGSEQFF

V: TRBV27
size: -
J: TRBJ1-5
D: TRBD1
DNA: TGTGCCAGCAGACCCAGACAGGGGAGCAATCAGCCCCAGCATTTT
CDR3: CASRPRQGSNQPQHF

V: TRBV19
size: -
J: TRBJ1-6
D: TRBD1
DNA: TGTGCCAGTTCCGGGACAGGCGGGAATTCACCCCTCCACTTT
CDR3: CASSGTGGNSPLHF

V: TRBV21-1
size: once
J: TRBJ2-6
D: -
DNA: TGTGCCAGTGCTAGGTTACAGGACTCTGGGGCCAACGTCCTGACTTTC
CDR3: CASARLQDSGANVLTF

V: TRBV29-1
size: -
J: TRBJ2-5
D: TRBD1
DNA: TGCAGCGTGGCGGACAGGGGCCAAGAGACCCAGTACTTC
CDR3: CSVADRGQETQYF

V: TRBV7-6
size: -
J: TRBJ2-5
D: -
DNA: TGTGCCAGCAGCGTTAGGGGCGCCGGCGAGACCCAGTACTTC
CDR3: CASSVRGAGETQYF

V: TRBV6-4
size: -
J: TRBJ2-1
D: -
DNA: TGTGCCAGCAGTGAGGCATACTCCTACAATGAGCAGTTCTTC
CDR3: CASSEAYSYNEQFF

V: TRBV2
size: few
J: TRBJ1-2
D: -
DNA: TGTGCCAGCAGCGGGAGTACCTATGGCTACACCTTC
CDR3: CASSGSTYGYTF

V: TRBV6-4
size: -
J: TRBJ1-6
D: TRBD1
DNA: TGTGCCAGCAGTGAAGACAGGGGGCTGGGTTCACCCCTCCACTTT
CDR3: CASSEDRGLGSPLHF

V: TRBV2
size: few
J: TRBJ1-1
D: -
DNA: TGTGCCAGCAGGGGGGGGGCCGACGCTTTCTTT
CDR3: CASRGGADAFF

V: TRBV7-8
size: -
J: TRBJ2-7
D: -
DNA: TGTGCCAGCAGCTTAGGCGGTAGGGCCCGATCGGGGGAGCAGTACTTC
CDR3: CASSLGGRARSGEQYF

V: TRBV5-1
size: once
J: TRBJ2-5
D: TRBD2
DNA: TGCGCCACCTCACTAGCGGGGGGATTGGAGACCCAGTACTTC
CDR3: CATSLAGGLETQYF

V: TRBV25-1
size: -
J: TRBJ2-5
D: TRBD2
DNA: TGTGCCAGCAGTCTCGGGGGGAGAGAAGAGACCCAGTACTTC
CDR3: CASSLGGREETQYF

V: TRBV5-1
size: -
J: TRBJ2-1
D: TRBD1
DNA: TGCGCCAGCAGCGGGGGACAGACCTCCTACAATGAGCAGTTCTTC
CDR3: CASSGGQTSYNEQFF

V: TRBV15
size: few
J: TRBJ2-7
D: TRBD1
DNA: TGTGCCACCAGCAGAGATAGGGACAGGGGCGTTGAGCAGTACTTC
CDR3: CATSRDRDRGVEQYF

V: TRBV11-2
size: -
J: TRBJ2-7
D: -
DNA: TGTGCCAGCAGCTCAGGACTAACCTACGAGCAGTACTTC
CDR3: CASSSGLTYEQYF

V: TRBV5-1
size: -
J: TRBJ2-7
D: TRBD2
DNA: TGCGCCAGCAGCTGGGGGGCAACTAGCGGGGGGGTATACGAGCAGTACTTC
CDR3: CASSWGATSGGVYEQYF

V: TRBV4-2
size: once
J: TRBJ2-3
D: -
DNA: TGTGCCAGCAGCCAAGTGGCCGGAGATCGGGATACGCAGTATTTT
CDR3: CASSQVAGDRDTQYF

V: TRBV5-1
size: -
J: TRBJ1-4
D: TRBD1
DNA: TGCGCCAGCAGCCCCGGACAGGATTTAGCCCCCTCAACTAATGAAAAACTGTTTTTT
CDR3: CASSPGQDLAPSTNEKLFF

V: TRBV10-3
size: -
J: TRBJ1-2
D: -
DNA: TGTGCCATCAGTGAACCCGGGGAAACGAGCTATGGCTACACCTTC
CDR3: CAISEPGETSYGYTF

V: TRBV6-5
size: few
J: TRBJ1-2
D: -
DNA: TGTGCCAGCAGCCGAGCGGACAGCTATGGCTACACCTTC
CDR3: CASSRADSYGYTF

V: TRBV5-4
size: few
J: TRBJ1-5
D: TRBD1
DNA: TGTGCCAGCAGCCCGGGACAGGGCCTCAATCAGCCCCAGCATTTT
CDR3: CASSPGQGLNQPQHF

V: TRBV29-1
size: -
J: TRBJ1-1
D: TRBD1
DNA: TGCAGCGTGGGGACAGGGGGCGCGGGGACTGAAGCTTTCTTT
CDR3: CSVGTGGAGTEAFF

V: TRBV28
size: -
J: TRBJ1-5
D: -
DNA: TGTGCCAGCAGTTTACCCGATCAGCCCCAGCATTTT
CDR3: CASSLPDQPQHF

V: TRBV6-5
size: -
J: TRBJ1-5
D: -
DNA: TGTGCCAGCAGGGCGGGACTGTATAGCAATCAGCCCCAGCATTTT
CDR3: CASRAGLYSNQPQHF

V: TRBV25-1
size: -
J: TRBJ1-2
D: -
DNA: TGTGCCAGCAGTGAGAGGGTAGGGCCTGGCTATGGCTACACCTTC
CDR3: CASSERVGPGYGYTF

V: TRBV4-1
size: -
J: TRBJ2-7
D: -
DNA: TGCGCCAGCAGTCCCCAGGCGCAGGGATCCTCCTACGAGCAGTACTTC
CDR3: CASSPQAQGSSYEQYF